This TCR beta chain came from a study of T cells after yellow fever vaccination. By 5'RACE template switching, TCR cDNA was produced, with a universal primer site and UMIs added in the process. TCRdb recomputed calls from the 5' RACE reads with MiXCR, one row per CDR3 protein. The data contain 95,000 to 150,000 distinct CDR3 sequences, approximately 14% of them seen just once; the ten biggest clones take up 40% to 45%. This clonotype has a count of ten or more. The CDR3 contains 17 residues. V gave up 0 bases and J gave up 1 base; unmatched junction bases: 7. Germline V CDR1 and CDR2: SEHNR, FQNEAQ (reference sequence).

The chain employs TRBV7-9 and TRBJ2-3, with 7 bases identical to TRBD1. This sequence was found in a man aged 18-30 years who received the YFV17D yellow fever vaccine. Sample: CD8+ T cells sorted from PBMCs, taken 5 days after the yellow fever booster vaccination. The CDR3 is CASSLAQTGIGTDTQYF. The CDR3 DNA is TGTGCCAGCAGCTTAGCCCAGACAGGGATAGGCACAGATACGCAGTATTTT.